This TCR beta chain was captured in a study of blood T cell repertoires in COVID-19 (dated by TCRdb to the early 2020s). Background for the entire study: The collaborator samples originated in the United States, Italy and Spain and spanned the acute and convalescent phases of COVID-19. Deeply sampled blood TCRbeta repertoires from subjects exposed to, actively infected with, or recovered from COVID-19 were included in the dataset. Where available, HLA class I and class II types were taken from metadata supplied by the sample provider and were not determined by assay-based typing. The prospective study material was composed of cDNA or gDNA derived from T cells, B-cell-depleted T cells, or PBMCs. A freely available public database, intended as a resource for researchers studying the immune response to SARS-CoV-2, is where the repertoires were released. The samples were drawn from two sources: the first 160 participants of the ongoing ImmuneRACE study, and 1,000 to 1,500 subjects contributed by 6 global collaborators. A de-identified subject ID, COVID-19 status, age in years and sex were almost always included in the sample metadata. What the study reported, not specific to this receptor: Clinical and demographic metadata were provided uncurated, with the amount varying by source and participant.

On this clone: Its target antigen remains unknown. The record has no base qualities; no much larger clone is one base away.

Each collaborating institution followed its own protocols to collect whole blood in K2EDTA tubes. For TCRbeta analysis, collaborators shipped samples as frozen whole blood, isolated PBMCs, or DNA extracted from either of those sample types. TCRbeta CDR3 regions were amplified from genomic DNA using the immunoSEQ Assay, a bias-controlled multiplex PCR. Under the source paper's analysis protocol: The number of nucleated cells in each sample was estimated from the amplification of reference gene primers within the assay. Sequence reads were collapsed and filtered to measure the absolute abundance of every unique TCRbeta CDR3 rearrangement. For each sample, productive Simpson clonality was calculated as the square root of Simpson's diversity index across productive rearrangements. TCRdb's version of the immuneACCESS table is confined to in-frame rearrangements and falls short of the full clone set. An unresolved V gene accounts for under half of the shortfall where checked; the remainder is of unknown origin. V and J calls and clone size follow that table, whereas D and trimming were derived from the DNA. In this sample the table shows 270,000 or so clones, approximately 86% of which occur a single time. The ten biggest clones cover around 8.8% of the sample.

CDR1 is given as SQVTM and CDR2 as ANQGSEA, both from the germline V gene. From its cysteine to its phenylalanine, the CDR3 spans 16 amino acids. The sequence is cut down to CDR3 DNA, 48 bases in frame from base 1. V and J lose 7 bases and 0 bases, and a span of 18 bases separates them. This receptor was taken from a man between 35 and 55 years old with active or convalescent COVID-19. Rearrangement joined TRBV29-1 to TRBJ1-4; no D segment can be confidently identified. The sequencing sample was made of peripheral blood. The sequenced DNA: TGCAGCGCCAGCCCAACAGAGGAGGCAACTAATGAAAAACTGTTTTTT. Translated, it gives CSASPTEEATNEKLFF. Beyond the CDR3, the reference TRBV29-1 and TRBJ1-4 genes provide the residues; the full variable domain reads: SAVISQKPSRDICQRGTSLTIQCQVDSQVTMMFWYRQQPGQSLTLIATANQGSEATYESGFVIDKFPISRPNLTFSTLTVSNMSPEDSSIYLCSASPTEEATNEKLFFGSGTQLSVL.